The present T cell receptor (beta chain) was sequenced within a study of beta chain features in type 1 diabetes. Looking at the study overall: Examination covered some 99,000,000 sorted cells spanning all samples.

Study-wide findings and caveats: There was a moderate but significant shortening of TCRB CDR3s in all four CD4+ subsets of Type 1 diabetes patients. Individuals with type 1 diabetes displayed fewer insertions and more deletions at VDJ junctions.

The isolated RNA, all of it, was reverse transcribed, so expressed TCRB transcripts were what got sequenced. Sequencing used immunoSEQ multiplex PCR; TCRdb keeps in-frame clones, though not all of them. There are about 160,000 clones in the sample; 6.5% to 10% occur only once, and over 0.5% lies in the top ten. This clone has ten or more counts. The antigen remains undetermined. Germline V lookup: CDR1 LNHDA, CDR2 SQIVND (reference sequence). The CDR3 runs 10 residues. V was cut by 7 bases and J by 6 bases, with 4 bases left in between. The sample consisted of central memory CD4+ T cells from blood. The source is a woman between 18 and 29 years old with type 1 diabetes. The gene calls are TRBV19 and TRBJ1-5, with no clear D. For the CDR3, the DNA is TGTGCCAGTAACAGTCAGCCCCAGCATTTT. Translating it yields CASNSQPQHF.